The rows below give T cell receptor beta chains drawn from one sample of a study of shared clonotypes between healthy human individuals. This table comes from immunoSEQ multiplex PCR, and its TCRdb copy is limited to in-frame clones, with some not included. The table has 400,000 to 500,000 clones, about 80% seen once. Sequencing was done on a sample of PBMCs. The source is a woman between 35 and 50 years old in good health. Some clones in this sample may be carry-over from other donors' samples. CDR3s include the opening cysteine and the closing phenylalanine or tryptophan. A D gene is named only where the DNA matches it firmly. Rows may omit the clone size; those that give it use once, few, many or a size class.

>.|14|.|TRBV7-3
CASSPPVTGNTIYF
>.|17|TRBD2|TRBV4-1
CASSPGRASGSYNEQFF
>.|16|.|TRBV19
CASSISVVISNQPQHF
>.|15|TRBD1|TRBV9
CASSRGQGGNTEAFF
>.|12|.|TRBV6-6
CASSPPGYEQYF
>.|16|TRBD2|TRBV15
CATSREGLAEANEQFF
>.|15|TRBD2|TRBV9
CASSPPGLAGEEQYF
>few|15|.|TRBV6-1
CASSEAGDGANVLTF
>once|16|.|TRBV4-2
CASSQEVAAGSYEQYF
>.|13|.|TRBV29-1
CSAEQPGWNEQYF
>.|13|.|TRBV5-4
CASSLMANEKLFF